Below, one T cell receptor beta chain is given with its context. V was clipped by 5 bases and J by 1 base; unmatched bases: 6. Germline CDR1 and CDR2: SGHAT and FQNNGV. This CDR3 contains 16 residues. The entry originates in a study of blood T cell repertoires in COVID-19. The protocol was immunoSEQ multiplex PCR, while the TCRdb copy is restricted to in-frame clones and leaves out a portion. The sample contains about 220,000 clones, more than 70% of which appear only once. Assignment of participants to cohorts was predicated upon participant-reported clinical history. Sequencing was performed on PBMCs or T cells enriched from blood (not recorded which). The V and J genes are TRBV11-2 and TRBJ2-2, with 8 bases fitting TRBD1. This TCR came from a woman aged 40 to 50 with acute COVID-19. The CDR3 coding sequence is TGTGCCAGCAGCCGGGCCGGGACAGGGAACACCGGGGAGCTGTTTTTT. This codes for CASSRAGTGNTGELFF.